This T cell receptor (beta chain) was identified during a study of T cells in Graves' hyperthyroidism and ophthalmopathy. Looking at the study overall: It was at initial diagnosis, before any treatment, that peripheral blood was collected.

RNA transcripts gave rise to amplified TCR beta CDR3 regions. TCR CDR3 regions were first amplified by RT-PCR with HTBI primers. One entry per CDR3 protein results from TCRdb running MiXCR on the multiplex PCR reads. This sample has roughly 400,000 distinct CDR3 sequences, with around an eighth found just once. Study-wide results and limits: Most thyroid clonotypes expanded above 0.001 appeared in blood too. Ophthalmopathy was model-predicted a median about 6.9 months pre-onset.

Thyroid ultrasound and orbital computed tomography, with clinical symptoms and serum thyroxine and TRAb, informed diagnoses. This clonotype came up many times. Its target is not known. The receptor was isolated from a man aged 45-60 years with Graves' ophthalmopathy. Sequenced: blood.

The CDR3 DNA is TGTGCCAGCAGCCCCGGGACTAGCGGCTACCAAGAGACCCAGTACTTC. Its protein is CASSPGTSGYQETQYF. The genes are TRBV5-4 and TRBJ2-5; TRBD2 matches at 11 bases. With 4 bases clipped from V and 0 bases from J, the junction kept 5 bases outside the gene matches. The length of the CDR3 is 16 residues. Germline V CDR1 and CDR2: SGHNT, YYREEE (reference sequence).